The entry that follows covers one TCR beta chain sequence. With a J-beta primer mix and a sample-barcoded 5' primer, a second PCR ran roughly 6 to 12 cycles. No fewer than 3 million CDR3-containing paired-end reads came from each sample. A single record per CDR3 protein comes from TCRdb applying MiXCR to the 5' RACE reads. The profile shows approximately 810,000 distinct CDR3 sequences, around 30% of them singletons. This entry comes from a study of blood T cells in healthy people across ages. The people who gave samples were healthy Caucasians from Russia, aged roughly 6 to 100. Every donor contributed around 10 milliliters of peripheral blood by blood draw. Isolation recovered at least 6 million PBMCs from every sample. This CDR3 region has 16 residues. Trimming took 5 bases from V and 3 from J, leaving 16 bases between them. Germline V lookup: CDR1 SEHNR, CDR2 FQNEAQ (reference sequence).

This clonotype was obtained from a woman of 80 years or more in good health. Input material: blood. The chain has TRBV7-9 and TRBJ1-4, with a possible D match to TRBD1 (5 bases). As DNA, the CDR3 is TGTGCCAGCAGCAGGGCCACCGGGACCCCTAATGAAAAACTGTTTTTT. It encodes CASSRATGTPNEKLFF.